One and the same sample provided the 9 T cell receptor beta chains below, sequenced in a study of T cells in Graves' hyperthyroidism and ophthalmopathy (dated by TCRdb to the late 2010s). Libraries came from multiplex PCR. The sequencer was an Illumina HiSeq 2000. TCR beta CDR3 regions were amplified from RNA transcripts. For the first round of RT-PCR on the TCR CDR3, the HTBI primer set was used together with the Qiagen OneStep RT-PCR kit. Through fastp at Q25 and MiXCR, TCRdb rebuilt clones from the public reads, retaining in-frame beta chains. Rows matching on CDR3 protein sequence are summarized as one entry with the most common DNA and genes. A total of fewer than 650,000 distinct CDR3 sequences appear in this sample, 14% of them only once. Approximately 13% of the sample is held by the ten biggest clonotypes. Material for sequencing was blood. The receptors shown here come from a woman aged 40-49 years with Graves' hyperthyroidism.

Many counts were recorded for this clonotype. The rearrangement links TRBV3-1 to TRBJ2-2; D not certain. V was cut by 4 bases and J by 7 bases, with 7 bases left in between. The length of the CDR3 is 12 residues. CDR1 is LGHDT, CDR2 YNNKEL, per germline (reference sequence). The CDR3 here is CASSRNLGELFF. CDR3 DNA sequence: TGTGCCAGCAGCCGGAACCTCGGGGAGCTGTTTTTT.

Many counts were recorded for this clonotype. J is TRBJ2-5 and V is TRBV5-1; no clear D. The V and J ends lost 0 bases and 5 bases respectively, with 17 bases between them. Germline V gene lookup returns CDR1 SGHRS and CDR2 YFSETQ. The CDR3 is made up of 16 amino acids. DNA for the CDR3: TGCGCCAGCAGCTTGGCCCCGGGCTACCAAGTGGAGACCCAGTACTTC. Its protein is CASSLAPGYQVETQYF. The variable domain in full, completed from reference TRBV5-1 and TRBJ2-5, reads KAGVTQTPRYLIKTRGQQVTLSCSPISGHRSVSWYQQTPGQGLQFLFEYFSETQRNKGNFPGRFSGRQFSNSRSEMNVSTLELGDSALYLCASSLAPGYQVETQYFGPGTRLLVL.

This rearrangement joins TRBV10-3 to TRBJ2-5; D possibly matches TRBD1 or TRBD2 (5 bases each). The V and J ends lost 0 bases and 4 bases respectively, with 12 bases between them. The CDR3 consists of 15 residues. CDR1 and CDR2 from the germline V gene are ENHRY and SYGVKD. The DNA for the CDR3 is TGTGCCATCAGTGAGTCTTCCGGGGCCGGAGAGACCCAGTACTTC. It specifies CAISESSGAGETQYF.

The chain links TRBV3-1 to TRBJ1-6; D gene unclear. CDR3 size: 15 residues. CDR1 is LGHDT and CDR2 is YNNKEL in the germline V gene (reference sequence). V was cut by 1 base and J by 9 bases, with 13 bases left in between. Here the CDR3 reads CASSQVDPLTSPLHF. The DNA of the CDR3 is TGTGCCAGCAGCCAAGTGGACCCCCTGACTTCACCCCTCCACTTT.

The chain joins TRBV7-2 to TRBJ1-2; D is uncertain. The CDR3 loop spans 14 amino acids. The germline V gene encodes CDR1 SGHTA and CDR2 FQGNSA. V lost 5 bases and J 4 bases, leaving 14 bases between the germline ends. The CDR3 here is CASSVHKVGYGYTF. Written as DNA, the CDR3 is TGTGCCAGCAGCGTGCACAAAGTAGGCTATGGCTACACCTTC. The full variable domain, rest sourced from reference TRBV7-2 and TRBJ1-2, is GAGVSQSPSNKVTEKGKDVELRCDPISGHTALYWYRQSLGQGLEFLIYFQGNSAPDKSGLPSDRFSAERTGGSVSTLTIQRTQQEDSAVYLCASSVHKVGYGYTFGSGTRLTVV.

This clonotype was counted at least ten times. The chain couples TRBV7-9 to TRBJ2-5, with D possibly TRBD2 on 5 matching bases. Deletions cut 5 bases from V and 9 bases from J, with 13 bases between. CDR3 length: 12 amino acids. The germline gives CDR1 SEHNR, CDR2 FQNEAQ (reference sequence). The CDR3, as DNA: TGTGCCAGCAGCCCTTCCGCGGGTCCCCAGTACTTC. This sequence encodes CASSPSAGPQYF.

This clonotype has at least ten counts. The chain has TRBV28 and TRBJ1-1, with TRBD1 as a possible D gene (6 bases). The CDR3 extends over 16 amino acids. V gave up 6 bases and J gave up 0 bases, with 17 bases separating them. From germline, CDR1 is MDHEN and CDR2 SYDVKM. The CDR3 sequence: CASRALGAQLNTEAFF. The CDR3, as DNA: TGTGCCAGCAGGGCTCTGGGGGCGCAACTGAACACTGAAGCTTTCTTT.

This clonotype appeared a few times. This chain connects TRBV20-1 to TRBJ2-2; 8 nucleotides line up with TRBD2. Germline CDR1 DFQATT, CDR2 SNEGSKA (reference sequence). The CDR3 is 15 residues long. The trim removed 0 bases at V and 7 bases at J, leaving 7 bases unmatched. In DNA form, the CDR3 reads TGCAGTGCTAGAGATCAGCGGGAGAGGGTCGGGGAGCTGTTTTTT. Protein sequence: CSARDQRERVGELFF.

In its sample, this clonotype was seen many times. This sequence joins TRBV7-2 and TRBJ2-7, with TRBD2 matching 7 bases. CDR3 size: 13 residues. CDR1 SGHTA and CDR2 FQGNSA come from the germline V gene. J was trimmed by 5 bases and V by 0 bases; bases with no gene match: 1. The CDR3 spells CASSLAGGHEQYF. CDR3 DNA: TGTGCCAGCAGCTTAGCGGGAGGGCACGAGCAGTACTTC.